This TCR beta chain comes out of a study of blood T cell repertoires in COVID-19. Looking at the study overall: The analysed material was cDNA or gDNA that came from T cells, B-cell-depleted T cells, or PBMCs.

In the authors' workflow: Amplification from reference gene primers served as the basis for estimated nucleated cell counts. The data were produced by immunoSEQ multiplex PCR, yet TCRdb's version contains in-frame clones alone and is incomplete. The D gene and trimming were derived from the DNA, and the V and J assignments and clone size from that table. In the table there are about 200,000 clones, approximately 80% of which are singletons. Germline assignment: CDR1 SGHVS and CDR2 FNYEAQ. The CDR3 length is 13 residues. V lost 6 bases and J 4 bases, leaving 12 bases between the germline ends. In terms of age and location, participants ranged from roughly 18 to 95 years and lived in around 22 US areas. Cohorts were assigned according to the clinical history that participants reported.

The sample comprised PBMCs or T cells enriched from blood (not recorded which). This clonotype was obtained from a woman in her forties or fifties with acute COVID-19. V usage is TRBV7-6 and J usage is TRBJ1-1; D unclear. CDR3 loop: CASSTMAGTEAFF. Here the CDR3 DNA reads TGTGCCAGCAGTACTATGGCGGGCACTGAAGCTTTCTTT.